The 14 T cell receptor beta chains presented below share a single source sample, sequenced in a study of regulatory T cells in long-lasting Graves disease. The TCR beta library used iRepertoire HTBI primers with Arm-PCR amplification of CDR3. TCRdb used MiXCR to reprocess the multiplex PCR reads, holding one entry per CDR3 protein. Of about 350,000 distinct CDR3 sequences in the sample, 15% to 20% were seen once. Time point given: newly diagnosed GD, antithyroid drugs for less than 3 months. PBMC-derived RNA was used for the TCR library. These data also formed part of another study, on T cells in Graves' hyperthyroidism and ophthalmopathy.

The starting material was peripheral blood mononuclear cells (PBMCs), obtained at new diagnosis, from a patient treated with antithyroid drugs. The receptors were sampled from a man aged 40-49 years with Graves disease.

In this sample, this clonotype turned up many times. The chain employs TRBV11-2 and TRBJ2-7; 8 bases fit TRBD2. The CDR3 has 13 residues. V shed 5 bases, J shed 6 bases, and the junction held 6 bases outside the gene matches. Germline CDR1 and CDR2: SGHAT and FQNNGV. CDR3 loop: CASSASGGTEQYF. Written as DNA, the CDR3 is TGTGCCAGCAGCGCCAGCGGGGGCACCGAGCAGTACTTC.

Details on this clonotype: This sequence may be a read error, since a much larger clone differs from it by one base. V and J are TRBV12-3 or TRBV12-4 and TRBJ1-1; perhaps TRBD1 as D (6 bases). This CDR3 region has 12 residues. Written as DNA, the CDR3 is TGTGCCGGCAGGCGACAGGCCACTGAAGCTTTCTTT. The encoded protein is CAGRRQATEAFF.

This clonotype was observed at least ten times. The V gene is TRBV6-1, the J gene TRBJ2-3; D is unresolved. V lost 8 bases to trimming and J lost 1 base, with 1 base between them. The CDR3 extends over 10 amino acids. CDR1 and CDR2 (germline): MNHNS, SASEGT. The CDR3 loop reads CASGTDTQYF. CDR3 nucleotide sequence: TGTGCCAGCGGCACAGATACGCAGTATTTT.

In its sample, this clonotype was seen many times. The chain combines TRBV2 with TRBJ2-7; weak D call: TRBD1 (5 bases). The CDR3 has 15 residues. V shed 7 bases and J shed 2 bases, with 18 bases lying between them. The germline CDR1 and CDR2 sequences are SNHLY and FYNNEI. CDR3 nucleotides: TGTGCCAGCATCCCCCAGGGCTCCCTAGCCTACGAGCAGTACTTC. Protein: CASIPQGSLAYEQYF.

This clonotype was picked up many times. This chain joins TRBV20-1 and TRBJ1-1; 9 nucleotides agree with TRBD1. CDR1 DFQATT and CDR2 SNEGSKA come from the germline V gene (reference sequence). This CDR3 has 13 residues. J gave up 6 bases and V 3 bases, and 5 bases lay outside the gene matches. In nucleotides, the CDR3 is TGCAGTGCTAGGGAAACAGGGGGCCCTGAAGCTTTCTTT. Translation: CSARETGGPEAFF.

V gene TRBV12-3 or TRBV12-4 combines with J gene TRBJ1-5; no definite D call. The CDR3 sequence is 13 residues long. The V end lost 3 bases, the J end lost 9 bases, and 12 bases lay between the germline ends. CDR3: CASSFVREGPQHF. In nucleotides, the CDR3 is TGTGCCAGCAGTTTTGTTCGTGAGGGGCCCCAGCATTTT.

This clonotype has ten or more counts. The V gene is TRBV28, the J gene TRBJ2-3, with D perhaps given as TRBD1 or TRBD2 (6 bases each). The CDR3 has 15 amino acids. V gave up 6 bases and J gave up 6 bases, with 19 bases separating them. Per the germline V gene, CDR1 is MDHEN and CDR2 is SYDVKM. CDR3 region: CASSHGGPSRDTQYF. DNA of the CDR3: TGTGCCAGCAGCCACGGGGGCCCATCGCGGGATACGCAGTATTTT. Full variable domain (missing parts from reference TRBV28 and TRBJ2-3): DVKVTQSSRYLVKRTGEKVFLECVQDMDHENMFWYRQDPGLGLRLIYFSYDVKMKEKGDIPEGYSVSREKKERFSLILESASTNQTSMYLCASSHGGPSRDTQYFGPGTRLTVL.

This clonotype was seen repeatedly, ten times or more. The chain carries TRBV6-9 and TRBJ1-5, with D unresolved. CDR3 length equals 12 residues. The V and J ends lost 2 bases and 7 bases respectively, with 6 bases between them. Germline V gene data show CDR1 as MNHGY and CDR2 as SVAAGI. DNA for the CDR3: TGTGCCAGCAGTTATGGTGGCCAGCCCCAGCATTTT. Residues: CASSYGGQPQHF.

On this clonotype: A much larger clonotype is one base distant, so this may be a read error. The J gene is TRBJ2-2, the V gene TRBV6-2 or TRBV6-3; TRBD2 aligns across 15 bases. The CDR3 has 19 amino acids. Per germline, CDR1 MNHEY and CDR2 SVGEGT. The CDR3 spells CASSYPGLAGGTNTRELFF. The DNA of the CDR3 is TGTGCCAGCAGTTACCCGGGACTAGCGGGGGGTACGAACACCAGGGAGCTGTTTTTT.

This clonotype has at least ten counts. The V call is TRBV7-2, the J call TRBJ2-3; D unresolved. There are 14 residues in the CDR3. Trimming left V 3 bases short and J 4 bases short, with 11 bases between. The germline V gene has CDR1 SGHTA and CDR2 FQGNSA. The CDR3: CASSLIAGPDTQYF. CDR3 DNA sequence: TGTGCCAGCAGCTTGATAGCCGGCCCAGATACGCAGTATTTT.

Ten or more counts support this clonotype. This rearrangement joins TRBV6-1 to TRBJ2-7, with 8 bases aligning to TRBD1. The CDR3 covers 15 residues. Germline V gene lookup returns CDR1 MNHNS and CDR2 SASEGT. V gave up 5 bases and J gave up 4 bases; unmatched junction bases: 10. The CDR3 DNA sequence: TGTGCCAGCAGTCTGTACCCGACAGGGGTTTACGAGCAGTACTTC. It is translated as CASSLYPTGVYEQYF.

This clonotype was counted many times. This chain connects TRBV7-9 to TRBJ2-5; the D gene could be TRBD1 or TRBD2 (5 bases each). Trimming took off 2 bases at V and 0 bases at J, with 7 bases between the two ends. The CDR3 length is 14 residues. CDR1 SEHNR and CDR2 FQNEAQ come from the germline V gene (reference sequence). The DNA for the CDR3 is TGTGCCAGCAGCTTATGGGGGAACCAAGAGACCCAGTACTTC. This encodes CASSLWGNQETQYF. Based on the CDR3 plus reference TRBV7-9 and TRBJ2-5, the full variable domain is DTGVSQNPRHKITKRGQNVTFRCDPISEHNRLYWYRQTLGQGPEFLTYFQNEAQLEKSRLLSDRFSAERPKGSFSTLEIQRTEQGDSAMYLCASSLWGNQETQYFGPGTRLLVL.

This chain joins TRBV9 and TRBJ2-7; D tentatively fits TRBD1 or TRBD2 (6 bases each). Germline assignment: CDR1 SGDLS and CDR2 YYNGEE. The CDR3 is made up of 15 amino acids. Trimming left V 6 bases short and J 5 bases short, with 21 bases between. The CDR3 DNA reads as TGTGCCAGCACAGCGCCCCTCCTGGGGGGCGACGAGCAGTACTTC. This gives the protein CASTAPLLGGDEQYF.

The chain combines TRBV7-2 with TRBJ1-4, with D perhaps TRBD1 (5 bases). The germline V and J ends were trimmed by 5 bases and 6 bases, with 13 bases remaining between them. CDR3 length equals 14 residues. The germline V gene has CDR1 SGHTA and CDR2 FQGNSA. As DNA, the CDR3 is TGTGCCAGCAGCCGAAGGGGTAATGATGAAAAACTGTTTTTT. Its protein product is CASSRRGNDEKLFF.